This T cell receptor (beta chain) was obtained from a study of T-cell memory formation after mild COVID-19. As for this clonotype: The antigen is unknown.

Study-wide results and limits: Pre-infection memory contained some responding clones, which suggested that cross-reactive memory had joined.

The CDR3 sequence is 14 residues long. V lost 5 bases, J lost 7 bases, and 15 bases lay in between. TCRdb used MiXCR to reprocess the 5' RACE reads, holding one entry per CDR3 protein. The sample lists some 320,000 distinct CDR3 sequences, approximately 14% occurring once. Sequencing input: PBMCs or a T cell subset sorted from them (not recorded which). The clonotype originates from a man in his late teens or twenties who had mild COVID-19 (a few samples of this study predate the infection). Cell type and time point are not known. The chain employs TRBV12-3 or TRBV12-4 and TRBJ1-5; unclear D gene. For the CDR3, the DNA is TGTGCCAGCAGTACAGACACGAGAGGCCAGCCCCAGCATTTT. Translating gives CASSTDTRGQPQHF.